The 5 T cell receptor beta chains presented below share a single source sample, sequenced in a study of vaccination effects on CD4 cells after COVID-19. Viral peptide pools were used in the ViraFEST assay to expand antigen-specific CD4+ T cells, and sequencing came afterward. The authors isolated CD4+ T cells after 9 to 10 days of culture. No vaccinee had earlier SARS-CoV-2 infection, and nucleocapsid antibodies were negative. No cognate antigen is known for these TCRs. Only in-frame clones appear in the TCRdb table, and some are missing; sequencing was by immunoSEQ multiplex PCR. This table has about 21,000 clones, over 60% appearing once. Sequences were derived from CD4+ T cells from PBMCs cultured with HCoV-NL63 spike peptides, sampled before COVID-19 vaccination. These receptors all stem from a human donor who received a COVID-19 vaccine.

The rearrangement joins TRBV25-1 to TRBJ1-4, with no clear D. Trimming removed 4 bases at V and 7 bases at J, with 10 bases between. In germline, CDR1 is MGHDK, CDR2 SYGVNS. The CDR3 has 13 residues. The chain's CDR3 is CASSGRVGEKLFF. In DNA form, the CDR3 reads TGTGCCAGCAGTGGTAGGGTCGGTGAAAAACTGTTTTTT. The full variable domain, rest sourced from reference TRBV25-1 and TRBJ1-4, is EADIYQTPRYLVIGTGKKITLECSQTMGHDKMYWYQQDPGMELHLIHYSYGVNSTEKGDLSSESTVSRIRTEHFPLTLESARPSHTSQYLCASSGRVGEKLFFGSGTQLSVL.

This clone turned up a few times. This chain's CDR3 is CAISENGFSGNTIYF. The DNA of the CDR3 is TGTGCCATCAGTGAGAACGGATTCTCTGGAAACACCATATATTTT. The chain uses TRBV10-3 and TRBJ1-3; D gene unclear. This CDR3 has 15 amino acids. Trimming shortened V by 2 bases and J by 0 bases, and 8 bases separated the two germline ends. Germline V gene data show CDR1 as ENHRY and CDR2 as SYGVKD.

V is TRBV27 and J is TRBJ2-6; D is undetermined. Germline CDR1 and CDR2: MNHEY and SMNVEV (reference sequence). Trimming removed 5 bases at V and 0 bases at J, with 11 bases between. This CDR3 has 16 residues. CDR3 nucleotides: TGTGCCAGCAGTGCCCGACCTAACTCTGGGGCCAACGTCCTGACTTTC. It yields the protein CASSARPNSGANVLTF.

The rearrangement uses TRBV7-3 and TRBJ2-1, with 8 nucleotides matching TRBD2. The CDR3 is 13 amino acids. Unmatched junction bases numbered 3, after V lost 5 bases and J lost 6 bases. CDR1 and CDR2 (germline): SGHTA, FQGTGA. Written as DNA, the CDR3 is TGTGCCAGCAGCCTTCGGGGGGGCAATGAGCAGTTCTTC. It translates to CASSLRGGNEQFF. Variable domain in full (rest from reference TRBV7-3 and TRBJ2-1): GAGVSQTPSNKVTEKGKYVELRCDPISGHTALYWYRQSLGQGPEFLIYFQGTGAADDSGLPNDRFFAVRPEGSVSTLKIQRTERGDSAVYLCASSLRGGNEQFFGPGTRLTVL.

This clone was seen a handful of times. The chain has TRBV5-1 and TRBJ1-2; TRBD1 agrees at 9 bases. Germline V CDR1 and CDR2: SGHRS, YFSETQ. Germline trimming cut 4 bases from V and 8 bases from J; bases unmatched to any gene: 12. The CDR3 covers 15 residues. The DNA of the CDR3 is TGCGCCAGCAGCGCACAGTCCGGGACAGGGCTCGGCTACACCTTC. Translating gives CASSAQSGTGLGYTF.